Shown below are 27 T cell receptor beta chains from a single sample sequenced in a study of human T cells and chemical hapten exposure. The time point was: patch test 2, 6 weeks after DPC sensitization. This sample's treatment: therapeutic diphenylcyclopropenone sensitization with weekly scalp DPC. TCRdb analysed the RACE reads with MiXCR anew, one entry per CDR3 protein. The profile shows about 110,000 distinct CDR3 sequences, less than 10% of them singletons. This material consisted of whole blood, taken in connection with sensitization to the hapten diphenylcyclopropenone (DPC). These TCRs come from a woman between 40 and 50 years old with alopecia areata. Some clones in this sample may be carry-over from other donors' samples.

This clonotype was seen more than once but under ten times. CDR3 bases: TGTGCCAGCAGCAACCCGACAGGGAAGTTGTTGGATGAGCAGTTCTTC. Protein: CASSNPTGKLLDEQFF. The chain links TRBV7-8 to TRBJ2-1; 7 nucleotides match TRBD1. This CDR3 comprises 16 residues. CDR1 and CDR2 from the germline V gene are SGHVS and FQNEAQ. V trimming: 5 bases; J trimming: 8 bases; junction bases outside the gene matches: 15.

This clonotype was seen a handful of times. This chain joins TRBV7-9 and TRBJ2-1, with no clear D. The CDR3 has 13 amino acids. V was cut by 4 bases and J by 10 bases, with 14 bases left in between. Germline CDR1 is SEHNR and CDR2 is FQNEAQ (reference sequence). The chain's CDR3 is CASSSPPSREQFF. Here the CDR3 DNA reads TGTGCCAGCAGCTCCCCGCCCAGCAGGGAGCAGTTCTTC.

The chain joins TRBV4-1 to TRBJ2-7, with TRBD2 matching over 10 bases. The V segment lost 1 base and the J segment 2 bases; nucleotides outside the gene matches: 2. CDR3 length equals 15 residues. The germline CDR1 and CDR2 sequences are MGHRA and YSYEKL. Here the CDR3 DNA reads TGCGCCAGCAGCCAAGTAGCGGGGGGTGCCTACGAGCAGTACTTC. Translation gives CASSQVAGGAYEQYF.

The chain is built from TRBV6-2 or TRBV6-3 and TRBJ2-7; 12 bases map to TRBD1. V was clipped by 3 bases and J by 3 bases; unmatched bases: 18. Germline CDR1 and CDR2: MNHEY and SVGEGT. The length of the CDR3 is 20 residues. DNA of the CDR3: TGTGCCAGCAGTTATGGGCCACGGGACAGGGGGCAACGGGGCCACTACGAGCAGTACTTC. The encoded protein is CASSYGPRDRGQRGHYEQYF.

The CDR3 spells CSVDGRSNAEAFF. CDR3 nucleotide sequence: TGCAGCGTTGACGGGAGGAGTAACGCTGAAGCTTTCTTT. The chain combines TRBV29-1 with TRBJ1-1; D not certain. The V end was cut by 3 bases, the J end by 6 bases, with 14 bases between. This CDR3 is 13 amino acids long. Germline values: CDR1 SQVTM, CDR2 ANQGSEA.

This clonotype has at least ten counts. The chain uses TRBV12-3 or TRBV12-4 and TRBJ1-1; 7 bases map to TRBD1. The CDR3 is 11 residues long. V was clipped by 8 bases and J by 6 bases; unmatched bases: 3. The CDR3 DNA follows: TGTGCCAGCTCCACAGGGGCTGAAGCTTTCTTT. Its protein is CASSTGAEAFF.

This clonotype was found a few times. This rearrangement joins TRBV2 to TRBJ2-1; D might be TRBD1 (7 bases). With 7 bases removed from V and 0 bases from J, the gap between germline ends came to 19 bases. This CDR3 region has 17 residues. CDR1 and CDR2 (germline): SNHLY, FYNNEI. This CDR3 reads CASTEQGIGSSYNEQFF. The CDR3 nucleotides are TGTGCCAGCACCGAACAGGGGATCGGGAGCTCCTACAATGAGCAGTTCTTC.

This clonotype was counted a few times. DNA of the CDR3: TGTGCCAGCAGTCCCCTCCAAGGGGGATGGGGGCATGAGCAGTTCTTC. Amino acid sequence: CASSPLQGGWGHEQFF. The chain uses TRBV7-6 and TRBJ2-1; possibly TRBD1 for D (6 bases). Germline V gene data show CDR1 as SGHVS and CDR2 as FNYEAQ. Between the trimmed V and J ends, which lost 6 bases and 8 bases, there was a span of 23 bases. The CDR3 is 16 residues long. Complete variable domain (other parts from reference TRBV7-6 and TRBJ2-1): GAGVSQSPRYKVTKRGQDVALRCDPISGHVSLYWYRQALGQGPEFLTYFNYEAQQDKSGLPNDRFSAERPEGSISTLTIQRTEQRDSAMYRCASSPLQGGWGHEQFFGPGTRLTVL.

This clonotype was counted a few times. The chain is built from TRBV7-3 and TRBJ1-2; 8 nucleotides align to TRBD1. V shed 5 bases, J shed 2 bases, and the junction held 4 bases outside the gene matches. CDR3 length: 14 residues. In germline, CDR1 is SGHTA, CDR2 FQGTGA. CDR3 sequence reads: CASSPTGGNYGYTF. CDR3 DNA sequence: TGTGCCAGCAGCCCCACAGGGGGGAACTATGGCTACACCTTC.

This clonotype was picked up a small number of times. V is TRBV18 and J is TRBJ2-5, with a possible D match to TRBD1 (5 bases). V lost 2 bases, J lost 2 bases, and 9 bases lay in between. The germline V gene encodes CDR1 KGHSH and CDR2 LQKENI. The CDR3 contains 14 residues. The CDR3 region has the DNA TGTGCCAGCTCACCAGGGGCACCGCAAGAGACCCAGTACTTC. Amino acid sequence: CASSPGAPQETQYF.

CDR3 region: CASSLVLAGTSIQYF. CDR3 DNA sequence: TGCGCCAGCAGCTTGGTACTAGCGGGGACGAGCATTCAGTACTTC. This rearrangement joins TRBV5-1 to TRBJ2-4; 10 positions match TRBD2. Germline CDR1 SGHRS, CDR2 YFSETQ. CDR3 length: 15 amino acids. The V segment lost 0 bases and the J segment 9 bases; nucleotides outside the gene matches: 6.

This clonotype was counted between two and nine times. V and J are TRBV20-1 and TRBJ1-3; D uncertain. Germline CDR1 and CDR2: DFQATT and SNEGSKA (reference sequence). Trimming cost V 5 bases and J 4 bases, with 12 bases left between them. The CDR3 runs 13 residues. CDR3 region: CSARANLGNTIYF. The CDR3, as DNA: TGCAGTGCTCGAGCAAATCTCGGAAACACCATATATTTT.

This clonotype occurred many times. This chain links TRBV12-3 or TRBV12-4 with TRBJ1-2, with D unclear. CDR3 length equals 11 residues. V was pared by 3 bases and J by 8 bases, with 7 bases between. As DNA, the CDR3 is TGTGCCAGCAGTTTTTCCGGAGGCTACACCTTC. Protein product: CASSFSGGYTF.

The rearrangement links TRBV6-2 or TRBV6-3 to TRBJ2-1, with 10 bases matching TRBD2. The CDR3 length is 14 residues. V was clipped by 6 bases and J by 9 bases; unmatched bases: 8. CDR1 and CDR2 (germline): MNHEY, SVGEGT. CDR3 sequence reads: CASRISGGATEQFF. CDR3 in DNA: TGTGCCAGCAGAATAAGCGGGGGGGCGACTGAGCAGTTCTTC.

In the case of this clonotype: At one boundary the junction diverges from the germline segment, which might be a read error. The chain combines TRBV7-2 with TRBJ2-1, with D uncertain. CDR1 is SGHTA and CDR2 is FQGNSA in the germline V gene. This CDR3 region has 11 residues. The CDR3 nucleotides read TGTGCCAGCAGCTTAGCGGACCCGCCACGGTTC. Its protein is CASSLADPPRF.

CDR3 protein: CASSIGPSEQYF. The CDR3 DNA is TGTGCCAGTAGTATTGGACCTTCCGAGCAGTACTTC. This chain links TRBV19 with TRBJ2-7, with D unclear. V was pared by 3 bases and J by 6 bases, with 9 bases between. CDR3 length: 12 residues. CDR1 LNHDA and CDR2 SQIVND come from the germline V gene (reference sequence).

There are a few counts of this clonotype. The rearrangement uses TRBV29-1 and TRBJ2-3, with D possibly called TRBD1 or TRBD2 (5 bases each). Trimming left V 4 bases short and J 2 bases short, with 13 bases between. This CDR3 is built from 14 residues. CDR1 is SQVTM, CDR2 ANQGSEA, per germline. CDR3 nucleotides: TGCAGCGTTGGGCCCGGGGCCCCCACAGATACGCAGTATTTT. This sequence encodes CSVGPGAPTDTQYF.

The J gene is TRBJ1-6, the V gene TRBV7-2; maybe TRBD1 (6 bases). The length of the CDR3 is 17 residues. Germline CDR1 SGHTA, CDR2 FQGNSA. Trimming left V 2 bases short and J 4 bases short, with 15 bases between. In DNA, the CDR3 is TGTGCCAGCAGCTTAAATAGGGGGGCAATTTATAATTCACCCCTCCACTTT. Translated, it gives CASSLNRGAIYNSPLHF.

This clonotype was observed a handful of times. This chain connects TRBV5-1 to TRBJ2-5, with 9 bases lining up with TRBD2. The J segment lost 5 bases and the V segment lost 0 bases, leaving 5 bases of the junction unmatched. CDR1 is SGHRS and CDR2 is YFSETQ in the germline V gene. The CDR3 spans 15 residues. CDR3 sequence: CASSLGSSGVETQYF. CDR3 nucleotides: TGCGCCAGCAGCTTGGGATCTAGCGGGGTGGAGACCCAGTACTTC.

This clonotype was recorded a few times. The gene calls are TRBV6-8 and TRBJ1-4; perhaps TRBD1 as D (6 bases). Germline V gene lookup returns CDR1 MNHGY and CDR2 SAAAGT. The CDR3 covers 16 residues. In DNA form, the CDR3 reads TGTGACGAGCCGGGACACCGAGTTGCAACTAATGAAAAACTGTTTTTT. It codes for CDEPGHRVATNEKLFF.

This clonotype was recorded at least ten times. The V gene is TRBV11-2, the J gene TRBJ1-1, with D possibly TRBD1 on 5 matching bases. The germline V and J ends were trimmed by 3 bases and 7 bases, with 6 bases remaining between them. The CDR3 runs 11 residues. CDR1 and CDR2 (germline): SGHAT, FQNNGV. CDR3 DNA: TGTGCCAGCAGCTTGACAGATGAAGCTTTCTTT. Protein sequence: CASSLTDEAFF.

This clonotype has a handful of counts. The chain combines TRBV4-1 with TRBJ2-2; 7 positions agree with TRBD1. The CDR3 spans 18 residues. The V gene's germline CDR1 is MGHRA and CDR2 YSYEKL. Germline trimming cut 4 bases from V and 0 bases from J; bases unmatched to any gene: 11. The CDR3: CASSRSTAGTANTGELFF. DNA of the CDR3: TGCGCCAGCAGCCGATCAACCGCCGGGACAGCGAACACCGGGGAGCTGTTTTTT.

This clonotype has ten or more counts. This chain uses TRBV20-1 with TRBJ2-7, with 10 nucleotides matching TRBD1. V lost 6 bases, J lost 1 base, and 6 bases stayed unmatched. CDR3 length: 14 amino acids. In germline, CDR1 is DFQATT, CDR2 SNEGSKA (reference sequence). The CDR3 loop is CSASPGQGSYEQYF. CDR3 nucleotide sequence: TGCAGTGCCAGTCCGGGACAGGGGTCCTACGAGCAGTACTTC.

As for this clonotype: A read error may explain this, as a much larger clone is one base away. The chain links TRBV7-2 to TRBJ1-4; 8 nucleotides match TRBD1. Germline loops: CDR1 SGHTA, CDR2 FQGNSA. The CDR3 extends over 15 amino acids. CDR3 sequence reads: CASSTQGAATEKLSF. In DNA form, the CDR3 reads TGTGCCAGCAGCACCCAGGGGGCGGCCACTGAAAAACTGTCTTTT.

This clonotype came up many times. The V call is TRBV6-2 or TRBV6-3, the J call TRBJ2-7; D may be TRBD1 (6 bases). Germline-derived CDR1 and CDR2 are MNHEY and SVGEGT. V was pared by 5 bases and J by 2 bases, with 10 bases between. The CDR3 extends over 13 amino acids. CDR3 region: CASSPTGPYEQYF. CDR3 DNA: TGTGCCAGCAGTCCGACAGGACCCTACGAGCAGTACTTC.

This chain joins TRBV7-9 and TRBJ2-3; D is unresolved. This CDR3 contains 14 residues. The germline V gene has CDR1 SEHNR and CDR2 FQNEAQ (reference sequence). V was cut by 4 bases and J by 1 base, with 9 bases left in between. Here the CDR3 reads CASSSHYGTDTQYF. CDR3 coding DNA: TGTGCCAGCAGCTCGCATTACGGCACAGATACGCAGTATTTT.

This clonotype was seen at least ten times. V gene TRBV11-2 combines with J gene TRBJ2-2, with 7 bases that match TRBD1. Germline-derived CDR1 and CDR2 are SGHAT and FQNNGV. The CDR3 is 17 amino acids. The V and J ends lost 2 bases and 1 base, in that order; junction bases with no gene match: 7. DNA of the CDR3: TGTGCCAGCAGCTTACGTAAAGGGGGCCAGAACACCGGGGAGCTGTTTTTT. Protein: CASSLRKGGQNTGELFF.